This T cell receptor beta chain was sequenced for a study of T-cell memory formation after mild COVID-19. Study outcomes and limitations: The pre-infection memory compartment contained some responding clones, suggesting cross-reactive memory joined.

Germline V gene sequence: CDR1 SEHNR, CDR2 FQNEAQ (reference sequence). V lost 3 bases and J lost 7; bases outside the gene matches: 4. The CDR3 is 14 residues long. Notes on this clonotype: Its antigen is undetermined.

5'RACE with constant-segment primers built TCRalpha and TCRbeta cDNA libraries with UMIs. TCRdb used MiXCR to reprocess the 5' RACE reads, holding one entry per CDR3 protein. The sample includes hundreds of thousands of distinct CDR3 sequences, roughly a fifth of them seen just once. Sequencing was carried out using PBMCs or a T cell subset sorted from them (not recorded which). This TCR was sampled from a man between 18 and 35 years old who had mild COVID-19 (a few samples of this study predate the infection). Cell type and time point are not known. The rearrangement uses TRBV7-9 and TRBJ1-4; 8 positions agree with TRBD1. CDR3 bases: TGTGCCAGCAGCTTGGGGACAGGACCTGAAAAACTGTTTTTT. Its protein is CASSLGTGPEKLFF.